This T cell receptor beta chain is from a study of blood T cell repertoires in COVID-19. Study overall: Donors in the United States, Italy and Spain gave samples during acute or convalescent COVID-19. PBMCs, B-cell-depleted T cells, or T cells provided the cDNA or gDNA that made up the material.

The J segment lost 5 bases and the V segment lost 5 bases, leaving 8 bases of the junction unmatched. CDR3 size: 15 residues. CDR1 SNHLY and CDR2 FYNNEI come from the germline V gene. Per the original methods: The authors estimated nucleated cell counts from reference gene primer amplification. Generated by immunoSEQ multiplex PCR, the TCRdb table keeps only in-frame clones and is missing some. That table furnishes V, J and clone size, whereas the DNA furnished D and trimming. The sample has roughly 70,000 clones; about 91% are singletons. The chain combines TRBV2 with TRBJ2-1; TRBD2 matches at 8 bases. This TCR derives from a woman between 65 and 79 years old with acute or convalescent COVID-19. The specimen was peripheral blood. The CDR3, as DNA: TGTGCCAGCAGTTGGACAGCGGGAGTGAACAATGAGCAGTTCTTC. It is translated as CASSWTAGVNNEQFF.